The 23 T cell receptor beta chains presented below share a single source sample, sequenced in a study of T cells in Graves' hyperthyroidism and ophthalmopathy. From RNA transcripts, TCR beta CDR3 regions were amplified. HTBI primers were used for first-round RT-PCR of the TCR CDR3. TCRdb reanalysed the multiplex PCR reads using MiXCR and keeps one entry per CDR3 protein. The sample contains 750,000 to 900,000 distinct CDR3 sequences, roughly 40% of which appear only once. The sequenced sample was blood. The source of these receptors is a man younger than 30 with Graves' hyperthyroidism.

The V and J genes are TRBV2 and TRBJ1-2; D perhaps matches TRBD1 (5 bases). V dropped 5 bases and J dropped 11 bases, with 24 bases sitting between them. There are 15 residues in the CDR3. Germline loops: CDR1 SNHLY, CDR2 FYNNEI. Here the CDR3 reads CASSLDLKLPGTYTF. In nucleotides, the CDR3 is TGTGCCAGCAGTCTCGATCTTAAACTCCCCGGGACTTACACCTTC. The complete variable domain, with remaining parts taken from reference TRBV2 and TRBJ1-2, reads EPEVTQTPSHQVTQMGQEVILRCVPISNHLYFYWYRQILGQKVEFLVSFYNNEISEKSEIFDDQFSVERPDGSNFTLKIRSTKLEDSAMYFCASSLDLKLPGTYTFGSGTRLTVV.

This clonotype was observed a few times. This rearrangement joins TRBV9 to TRBJ1-2, with 8 nucleotides matching TRBD1. Germline CDR1 is SGDLS and CDR2 is YYNGEE. CDR3 length: 14 amino acids. V gave up 3 bases and J gave up 4 bases; unmatched junction bases: 5. The DNA of the CDR3 is TGTGCCAGCAGCGAGACAGGGGTGGGCTATGGCTACACCTTC. This gives the protein CASSETGVGYGYTF. The variable domain in full, completed from reference TRBV9 and TRBJ1-2, reads DSGVTQTPKHLITATGQRVTLRCSPRSGDLSVYWYQQSLDQGLQFLIQYYNGEERAKGNILERFSAQQFPDLHSELNLSSLELGDSALYFCASSETGVGYGYTFGSGTRLTVV.

The chain couples TRBV7-2 to TRBJ2-7; D ambiguous. V dropped 6 bases and J dropped 0 bases, with 12 bases sitting between them. CDR3 length: 14 amino acids. Germline assignment: CDR1 SGHTA and CDR2 FQGNSA. CDR3 sequence: CASSPLLGSYEQYF. CDR3 in DNA: TGTGCCAGCAGTCCGTTACTGGGCTCCTACGAGCAGTACTTC.

With respect to this clonotype: A clone one base away is much larger, so this may be a read error. This sequence joins TRBV7-8 and TRBJ1-2; TRBD1 aligns across 8 bases. This CDR3 comprises 14 residues. Germline loops: CDR1 SGHVS, CDR2 FQNEAQ. Trimming cost V 5 bases and J 5 bases; bases outside gene matches: 7. The CDR3 sequence: CASSVLDRGYGYTF. Written as DNA, the CDR3 is TGTGCCAGCAGCGTGCTCGACAGGGGTTATGGCTACACCTTC. Combining the CDR3 with reference TRBV7-8 and TRBJ1-2 gives the whole variable domain GAGVSQSPRYKVAKRGQDVALRCDPISGHVSLFWYQQALGQGPEFLTYFQNEAQLDKSGLPSDRFFAERPEGSVSTLKIQRTQQEDSAVYLCASSVLDRGYGYTFGSGTRLTVV.

This clonotype was recorded a few times. The chain is built from TRBV20-1 and TRBJ2-7; 7 positions agree with TRBD2. After removal of 3 bases from V and 7 bases from J, the junction contained 12 bases not matched to a gene. Per the germline V gene, CDR1 is DFQATT and CDR2 is SNEGSKA (reference sequence). This CDR3 region has 14 residues. CDR3 sequence (DNA): TGCAGTGCTAGTAGAAGGCTAGCGGCGGGGGAGCAGTACTTC. Protein: CSASRRLAAGEQYF.

This clonotype was detected many times. The chain uses TRBV9 and TRBJ2-2; D may correspond to TRBD1 or TRBD2 (5 bases each). The germline CDR1 and CDR2 sequences are SGDLS and YYNGEE. This CDR3 region has 12 residues. Trimming stripped 5 bases from V and 6 bases from J, with 8 bases between. The CDR3 spells CASSEGSGELFF. The CDR3 DNA sequence: TGTGCCAGCAGTGAGGGGTCCGGGGAGCTGTTTTTT.

This clonotype was recorded many times. The chain couples TRBV20-1 to TRBJ1-5, with TRBD1 as a possible D gene (6 bases). V lost 0 bases to trimming and J lost 1 base, with 10 bases between them. This CDR3 has 15 amino acids. Germline assignment: CDR1 DFQATT and CDR2 SNEGSKA (reference sequence). The CDR3 region has the DNA TGCAGTGCTAGAGAGGGCAGGGGAAGCAATCAGCCCCAGCATTTT. This translates into CSAREGRGSNQPQHF.

This clonotype has more than one count but fewer than ten. The rearrangement joins TRBV11-2 to TRBJ2-7, with 7 bases lining up with TRBD1. There are 14 residues in the CDR3. Germline values: CDR1 SGHAT, CDR2 FQNNGV. Trimming removed 3 bases from V and 2 bases from J; junction bases left unmatched: 4. CDR3 in DNA: TGTGCCAGCAGCTTCTCGGGACAGCCCTACGAGCAGTACTTC. Translated, it gives CASSFSGQPYEQYF.

The gene calls are TRBV20-1 and TRBJ2-7, with D maybe TRBD1 (6 bases). CDR1 and CDR2 (germline): DFQATT, SNEGSKA (reference sequence). The CDR3 loop spans 15 amino acids. Trimming stripped 3 bases from V and 0 bases from J, with 15 bases between. The CDR3 DNA is TGCAGTGCTAGGGGGGCCCTACATAACTCCTACGAGCAGTACTTC. It translates to CSARGALHNSYEQYF.

This clonotype was detected a few times. This rearrangement joins TRBV7-2 to TRBJ2-7, with 7 bases that match TRBD2. CDR3 length: 15 residues. Trimming cost V 0 bases and J 3 bases; bases outside gene matches: 5. Per the germline V gene, CDR1 is SGHTA and CDR2 is FQGNSA. In DNA, the CDR3 is TGTGCCAGCAGCTTAGCTGGGACTAACCTCTACGAGCAGTACTTC. It yields the protein CASSLAGTNLYEQYF.

This clonotype was counted ten times or more. This chain uses TRBV7-9 with TRBJ2-5, with TRBD2 matching over 11 bases. CDR3 length: 16 residues. Trimming removed 5 bases from V and 5 bases from J; junction bases left unmatched: 10. Germline lookup yields CDR1 SEHNR and CDR2 FQNEAQ (reference sequence). In nucleotides, the CDR3 is TGTGCCAGCAGCGACCTAGCGGGAGGCCAACGGGAGACCCAGTACTTC. Its translation: CASSDLAGGQRETQYF. The complete variable domain, with remaining parts taken from reference TRBV7-9 and TRBJ2-5, reads DTGVSQNPRHKITKRGQNVTFRCDPISEHNRLYWYRQTLGQGPEFLTYFQNEAQLEKSRLLSDRFSAERPKGSFSTLEIQRTEQGDSAMYLCASSDLAGGQRETQYFGPGTRLLVL.

This clonotype has only a few counts. The chain has TRBV13 and TRBJ2-5; 8 bases are a match to TRBD2. The CDR3 consists of 17 residues. CDR1 is PRHDT, CDR2 FYEKMQ, per germline (reference sequence). J gave up 1 base and V 5 bases, and 12 bases lay outside the gene matches. The CDR3 bases are TGTGCCAGCAGCGCTCGAGGAGCGGGGGCTCTCCAAGAGACCCAGTACTTC. Translating gives CASSARGAGALQETQYF.

This clonotype was picked up many times. This chain uses TRBV2 with TRBJ1-3; 7 nucleotides line up with TRBD1. The CDR3 is 12 residues long. The J segment lost 4 bases and the V segment lost 8 bases, leaving 2 bases of the junction unmatched. Per germline, CDR1 SNHLY and CDR2 FYNNEI. The CDR3 DNA is TGTGCCAGCCGGGACAGAGGAAACACCATATATTTT. Amino acid sequence: CASRDRGNTIYF. The entire variable domain, with the rest obtained from reference TRBV2 and TRBJ1-3, is as follows: EPEVTQTPSHQVTQMGQEVILRCVPISNHLYFYWYRQILGQKVEFLVSFYNNEISEKSEIFDDQFSVERPDGSNFTLKIRSTKLEDSAMYFCASRDRGNTIYFGEGSWLTVV.

V usage is TRBV27 and J usage is TRBJ2-7; TRBD2 might be the D (6 bases). Germline V lookup: CDR1 MNHEY, CDR2 SMNVEV (reference sequence). The CDR3 is made up of 16 amino acids. Trimming took 4 bases from V and 4 from J, leaving 20 bases between them. The CDR3 coding sequence is TGTGCCAGCAGTTCCCGACTGGAGGGGTCCTTTTACGAGCAGTACTTC. It yields the protein CASSSRLEGSFYEQYF.

This clonotype was seen only a few times. The chain is built from TRBV7-9 and TRBJ1-1, with unresolved D. Germline values: CDR1 SEHNR, CDR2 FQNEAQ (reference sequence). Trimming took 5 bases from V and 7 from J, leaving 17 bases between them. This CDR3 is built from 14 residues. The chain's CDR3 is CASSPGEGNLEAFF. As DNA, the CDR3 is TGTGCCAGCAGCCCCGGGGAGGGAAACCTTGAAGCTTTCTTT.

This clonotype was seen a handful of times. The genes are TRBV2 and TRBJ1-1; D gene unclear. Trimming cost V 3 bases and J 4 bases, with 15 bases left between them. There are 15 residues in the CDR3. The germline CDR1 and CDR2 sequences are SNHLY and FYNNEI. The CDR3 region is CASSDSSPGITEAFF. The CDR3 DNA sequence: TGTGCCAGCAGTGACTCTTCCCCCGGGATCACTGAAGCTTTCTTT.

This clonotype turned up a few times. The CDR3: CSAMTGITEAFF. The CDR3 DNA follows: TGCAGTGCTATGACAGGGATTACTGAAGCTTTCTTT. This sequence joins TRBV20-1 and TRBJ1-1; TRBD1 matches 7 bases. V trimming: 4 bases; J trimming: 5 bases; junction bases outside the gene matches: 4. CDR1 DFQATT and CDR2 SNEGSKA come from the germline V gene (reference sequence). The CDR3 consists of 12 residues.

This clonotype turned up a few times. This chain joins TRBV20-1 and TRBJ2-5; D may be TRBD1 or TRBD2 (5 bases each). This CDR3 spans 14 amino acids. V lost 3 bases and J 5 bases, leaving 16 bases between the germline ends. Germline values: CDR1 DFQATT, CDR2 SNEGSKA (reference sequence). The CDR3 DNA reads as TGCAGTGCTAGCGGGGCCTCGTCGGGGGAGACCCAGTACTTC. Translation gives CSASGASSGETQYF.

The rearrangement links TRBV12-3 or TRBV12-4 to TRBJ1-3; a possible D gene is TRBD1 (6 bases). CDR3 length equals 12 residues. Trimming took off 8 bases at V and 8 bases at J, with 13 bases between the two ends. CDR3 residues: CASRQEGDTIYF. DNA for the CDR3: TGTGCCAGCCGCCAGGAGGGGGACACCATATATTTT.

This clonotype was seen repeatedly, ten times or more. The chain carries TRBV12-3 or TRBV12-4 and TRBJ1-5, with unresolved D. V lost 3 bases and J lost 6, with 9 bases in between. The CDR3 loop spans 13 amino acids. The CDR3 region is CASSLRAPQPQHF. The CDR3 DNA reads as TGTGCCAGCAGTTTGAGGGCTCCTCAGCCCCAGCATTTT.

The V gene is TRBV12-3 or TRBV12-4, the J gene TRBJ2-7; D gene unclear. V gave up 6 bases and J gave up 1 base, with 13 bases separating them. The CDR3 covers 14 residues. CDR3 amino acids: CASSPISDSYEQYF. In DNA form, the CDR3 reads TGTGCCAGCAGCCCTATTTCGGATTCCTACGAGCAGTACTTC.

This chain connects TRBV19 to TRBJ1-2; TRBD1 might be the D (5 bases). The CDR3 runs to 10 residues. The germline V gene encodes CDR1 LNHDA and CDR2 SQIVND (reference sequence). V was shortened by 7 bases and J by 9 bases, with 9 bases between the two germline ends. The CDR3 spells CASTWGSYTF. In nucleotides, the CDR3 is TGTGCCAGTACCTGGGGGAGCTACACCTTC.

The chain joins TRBV10-3 to TRBJ1-5; no clear D gene. Trimming left V 4 bases short and J 4 bases short, with 8 bases between. The CDR3 is 13 residues long. In germline, CDR1 is ENHRY, CDR2 SYGVKD. In DNA form, the CDR3 reads TGTGCCATCAGTGGACAAATGAATCAGCCCCAGCATTTT. It encodes CAISGQMNQPQHF.